This TCR beta chain stems from a study of OX40 agonist ivuxolimab in advanced cancers. Across the whole study: Ivuxolimab is an agonistic anti-OX40 (CD134) antibody, and patients were treated with it.

Study results and caveats: Not determined was the antigen specificity of the expanded peripheral T cells. More expanded clones were seen, on average, in CD8+ T cells than in CD4+.

As to this clone: The antigen is not known.

Sequencing was performed with immunoSEQ multiplex PCR; in TCRdb, only in-frame clones are kept and a portion is missing. The sample shows over 30,000 clones, around 80% of them seen only once. This clonotype originated in an adult with an advanced solid tumor such as melanoma, head and neck, liver or kidney cancer. This specimen consisted of CD4+ or CD8+ T cells sorted from blood, obtained in a trial of the OX40 agonist ivuxolimab.

CDR3 DNA: TGTGCCAGCAGCTTAACGGTGACCGGGGAGCTGTTTTTT. It yields the protein CASSLTVTGELFF. The rearrangement links TRBV7-3 to TRBJ2-2; D remains ambiguous. With 0 bases removed from V and 5 bases from J, the gap between germline ends came to 4 bases. This CDR3 is 13 amino acids long. Germline V gene sequence: CDR1 SGHTA, CDR2 FQGTGA.